Listed below are T cell receptor beta chains from one sample, sequenced in a study of beta chain features in type 1 diabetes. Profiled with immunoSEQ multiplex PCR; TCRdb holds only in-frame clones, not every one. The sample includes hundreds of thousands of clones, roughly 12% of them seen just once. The source material was naive CD4+ T cells from blood. The receptors originated from a young man in good health. CDR3s include the opening cysteine and the closing phenylalanine or tryptophan. A D gene is named only where the DNA matches it firmly. A clone size is listed for some rows: how often the clone was seen (once, few, many), or a class if it is expanded.

size | J | D | V | CDR3 | DNA
. | TRBJ1-1 | . | TRBV11-2 | CASSLGSEAFF | TGTGCCAGCAGTCTCGGGTCTGAAGCTTTCTTT
. | TRBJ1-1 | . | TRBV9 | CASSGEVEGTAFF | TGTGCCAGCAGCGGGGAGGTGGAGGGCACCGCTTTCTTT
. | TRBJ2-5 | . | TRBV30 | CAWSSPGELETQYF | TGTGCCTGGAGTTCTCCAGGGGAGCTGGAGACCCAGTACTTC
. | TRBJ2-5 | . | TRBV13 | CASSLVKPQETQYF | TGTGCCAGCAGCTTAGTTAAGCCGCAAGAGACCCAGTACTTC
few | TRBJ2-1 | . | TRBV19 | CASSMGGEQFF | TGTGCCAGTAGTATGGGGGGTGAGCAGTTCTTC
. | TRBJ2-2 | . | TRBV7-2 | CASSPPIRVDGELFF | TGTGCCAGCAGCCCCCCGATCAGGGTTGACGGGGAGCTGTTTTTT
. | TRBJ2-7 | TRBD2 | TRBV27 | CASSFSGAYEQYF | TGTGCCAGCAGTTTCAGCGGGGCCTACGAGCAGTACTTC
. | TRBJ2-2 | . | TRBV7-9 | CASRSRGGYTGELFF | TGTGCCAGCAGGTCGCGAGGGGGTTACACCGGGGAGCTGTTTTTT
. | TRBJ1-5 | TRBD1 | TRBV9 | CASAGTAGGQPQHF | TGTGCCAGCGCCGGGACAGCCGGGGGACAGCCCCAGCATTTT
few | TRBJ1-4 | . | TRBV9 | CASGPSGDEKLFF | TGTGCCAGCGGACCTTCAGGGGATGAAAAACTGTTTTTT
once | TRBJ2-7 | . | TRBV19 | CASSIYAGRAYEQYF | TGTGCCAGTAGTATTTACGCAGGGCGAGCCTACGAGCAGTACTTC
. | TRBJ2-7 | TRBD2 | TRBV9 | CASSVGPSGTYEQYF | TGTGCCAGCAGCGTAGGTCCCAGCGGGACTTACGAGCAGTACTTC
few | TRBJ1-1 | . | TRBV28 | CASSAELPVGTEAFF | TGTGCCAGCAGTGCGGAACTCCCAGTCGGCACTGAAGCTTTCTTT
. | TRBJ2-7 | TRBD1 | TRBV5-1 | CASSSTGGIYEQYF | TGCGCCAGCAGCTCGACAGGGGGTATCTACGAGCAGTACTTC
few | TRBJ2-7 | . | TRBV7-3 | CASSFDWRGSYEQYF | TGTGCCAGCAGCTTCGACTGGAGGGGCTCCTACGAGCAGTACTTC
. | TRBJ2-5 | . | TRBV28 | CASNNGRRGETQYF | TGTGCCAGCAATAACGGGAGAAGGGGTGAGACCCAGTACTTC
. | TRBJ1-1 | . | TRBV18 | CASSPPYSFNTEAFF | TGTGCCAGCTCACCACCGTACAGTTTTAACACTGAAGCTTTCTTT
few | TRBJ2-5 | TRBD1 | TRBV7-2 | CASSRQGGETQYF | TGTGCCAGCAGCCGACAGGGGGGCGAGACCCAGTACTTC
few | TRBJ2-5 | TRBD2 | TRBV6-5 | CAARTSGGQETQYF | TGTGCCGCGCGGACTAGCGGGGGTCAAGAGACCCAGTACTTC
. | TRBJ2-7 | TRBD1 | TRBV27 | CASSFGFTGQEAYEQYF | TGTGCCAGCAGTTTTGGCTTCACGGGACAGGAAGCCTACGAGCAGTACTTC
. | TRBJ2-7 | TRBD1 | TRBV29-1 | CSVGPTGGAEQYF | TGCAGCGTCGGCCCGACAGGGGGCGCGGAGCAGTACTTC
few | TRBJ2-3 | TRBD1 | TRBV11-2 | CASSFRDRVEGTDTQYF | TGTGCCAGCAGCTTCCGGGACAGGGTGGAAGGCACAGATACGCAGTATTTT
many | TRBJ2-7 | . | TRBV21-1 | CAHRGDYEQYF | TGTGCCCACAGGGGGGACTACGAGCAGTACTTC
few | TRBJ2-1 | . | TRBV23-1 | CASSHRSGTSLGFF | TGCGCCAGCAGTCATCGCTCCGGGACAAGCTTGGGGTTCTTC
. | TRBJ1-1 | . | TRBV30 | CAWSVSLEVRGFF | TGTGCCTGGAGTGTCAGTTTGGAGGTGAGAGGTTTCTTT
few | TRBJ1-4 | . | TRBV30 | CAWKSFEKLFF | TGTGCCTGGAAGAGTTTTGAAAAACTGTTTTTT
once | TRBJ2-7 | TRBD1 | TRBV6-1 | CASSADRGLYEQYF | TGTGCCAGCAGTGCCGACAGGGGGCTCTACGAGCAGTACTTC
few | TRBJ1-2 | TRBD1 | TRBV7-2 | CASSLVAGQQMGYTF | TGTGCCAGCAGCTTAGTAGCGGGACAGCAGATGGGCTACACCTTC
few | TRBJ2-1 | TRBD2 | TRBV19 | CASSIFSGGPGNEQFF | TGTGCCAGTAGTATTTTTTCGGGAGGGCCTGGCAATGAGCAGTTCTTC
. | TRBJ1-2 | TRBD1 | TRBV2 | CASNDDRGIYTF | TGTGCCAGCAACGACGACAGGGGTATCTACACCTTC
. | TRBJ1-2 | . | TRBV27 | CASSLSLGAPYYGYTF | TGTGCCAGCAGTCTTTCCCTAGGGGCTCCCTACTATGGCTACACCTTC
. | TRBJ2-7 | . | TRBV29-1 | CSVEGKGAHEQYF | TGCAGCGTTGAAGGAAAAGGGGCCCACGAGCAGTACTTC
few | TRBJ1-1 | . | TRBV19 | CASSANLNTEAFF | TGTGCCAGTAGTGCGAACCTGAACACTGAAGCTTTCTTT
. | TRBJ1-3 | . | TRBV9 | CASSAQTVTSGNTIYF | TGTGCCAGCAGCGCCCAGACAGTAACCTCTGGAAACACCATATATTTT
. | TRBJ2-5 | TRBD2 | TRBV2 | CASSVGLVQETQYF | TGTGCCAGCAGCGTCGGACTAGTACAAGAGACCCAGTACTTC
. | TRBJ1-1 | . | TRBV5-1 | CASSRRRDMNTEAFF | TGCGCCAGCAGCCGCCGACGGGACATGAACACTGAAGCTTTCTTT
few | TRBJ2-1 | . | TRBV7-9 | CASSPQVGEFSYNEQFF | TGTGCCAGCAGCCCCCAAGTCGGGGAGTTCTCCTACAATGAGCAGTTCTTC
. | TRBJ2-2 | . | TRBV10-3 | CAISVAQVTNTGELFF | TGTGCCATCAGTGTGGCCCAAGTAACGAACACCGGGGAGCTGTTTTTT
. | TRBJ2-3 | . | TRBV9 | CASSVEGSRTDTQYF | TGTGCCAGCAGCGTAGAAGGTAGCCGCACAGATACGCAGTATTTT
. | TRBJ1-1 | . | TRBV30 | CAWSEFRRPPRLGTLNTEAFF | TGTGCCTGGAGTGAATTTCGACGTCCCCCACGCTTAGGGACATTGAACACTGAAGCTTTCTTT
few | TRBJ2-1 | TRBD2 | TRBV30 | CAWGLAGRGIHNEQFF | TGTGCCTGGGGACTAGCGGGACGAGGGATACACAATGAGCAGTTCTTC
. | TRBJ2-1 | . | TRBV11-2 | CASSSHSSYNEQFF | TGTGCCAGCAGCTCTCATAGCTCCTACAATGAGCAGTTCTTC
few | TRBJ2-2 | TRBD2 | TRBV4-3 | CASSQVRASGRSIGELFF | TGCGCCAGCAGCCAAGTTAGGGCTAGCGGGAGGTCTATCGGGGAGCTGTTTTTT
. | TRBJ2-3 | . | TRBV4-3 | CASSPSRGGLADTQYF | TGCGCCAGCAGCCCCTCCCGAGGAGGGCTCGCAGATACGCAGTATTTT
. | TRBJ1-1 | . | TRBV28 | CASSSVGGGNTEAFF | TGTGCCAGCAGTTCAGTCGGAGGAGGAAACACTGAAGCTTTCTTT
. | TRBJ1-2 | TRBD1 | TRBV7-2 | CASSLATGGNYGYTF | TGTGCCAGCAGCTTAGCGACAGGGGGAAACTATGGCTACACCTTC
. | TRBJ2-6 | . | TRBV6-6 | CASSGTSFGANVLTF | TGTGCCAGCAGCGGGACTTCCTTTGGGGCCAACGTCCTGACTTTC
. | TRBJ1-4 | . | TRBV6-1 | CASSAQAQLFF | TGTGCCAGCAGTGCACAGGCCCAACTGTTTTTT
. | TRBJ2-1 | TRBD2 | TRBV25-1 | CASSKKTSGTYNEQFF | TGTGCCAGCAGTAAAAAGACTAGCGGAACCTACAATGAGCAGTTCTTC
. | TRBJ2-7 | TRBD1 | TRBV27 | CASSFSTGPYEQYF | TGTGCCAGCAGTTTTTCGACAGGGCCCTACGAGCAGTACTTC
few | TRBJ1-6 | . | TRBV2 | CASGRGNNSPLHF | TGTGCCAGCGGCAGGGGAAATAATTCACCCCTCCACTTT